Listed here are 14 T cell receptor beta chains from one sample, sequenced in a study of T cell responses to AZD1222 COVID-19 vaccine (dated by TCRdb to the early 2020s). This specimen's time point label, per the study, means: baseline before first vaccination. The library relied on the immunoSEQ multiplex PCR assay. In its TCRdb copy, this immuneACCESS table keeps in-frame sequences only and misses some clones. Where compared with another copy, unresolved V genes explain less than half of these, and the others have no known cause. Present in this sample are 130,000 or so clones, roughly 90% of which were seen just once. The leading ten clones occupy 1.6% of the sample. The sequences come from peripheral blood, collected on day 0 of AZD1222 vaccination. All receptors come from an adult in good health.

The rearrangement links TRBV28 to TRBJ1-4; a weak D match, TRBD1 (5 bases). V gave up 2 bases and J gave up 2 bases, with 9 bases separating them. Germline lookup yields CDR1 MDHEN and CDR2 SYDVKM. This CDR3 comprises 15 residues. The CDR3 reads CASSLRGGTNEKLFF. In DNA, the CDR3 is TGTGCCAGCAGTTTACGTGGGGGGACTAATGAAAAACTGTTTTTT.

This clone was seen a single time. The genes are TRBV9 and TRBJ2-6; unclear D gene. CDR1 is SGDLS and CDR2 is YYNGEE in the germline V gene. Trimming cost V 0 bases and J 0 bases, with 10 bases left between them. The CDR3 is 17 residues long. CDR3 DNA sequence: TGTGCCAGCAGCGTAGCGGAGAGTAGCTCTGGGGCCAACGTCCTGACTTTC. It is translated as CASSVAESSSGANVLTF.

The chain employs TRBV28 and TRBJ2-7; no clear D. V lost 8 bases, J lost 4 bases, and 9 bases lay in between. Germline CDR1 reads MDHEN; CDR2 reads SYDVKM. The CDR3 consists of 11 residues. Written as DNA, the CDR3 is TGTGCCAGCGGAGTAATGTACGAGCAGTACTTC. Translation: CASGVMYEQYF.

The V call is TRBV4-3, the J call TRBJ2-7, with 8 bases identical to TRBD2. Trimming at V came to 3 bases and at J to 0 bases, leaving 7 bases not matched to a gene. The CDR3 is 16 amino acids. The germline CDR1 and CDR2 sequences are LGHNA and YSLEER. The CDR3 here is CASSHGLAQSSYEQYF. The CDR3 DNA follows: TGCGCCAGCAGCCATGGACTAGCACAGAGCTCCTACGAGCAGTACTTC.

Only one count was recorded for this clone. The V call is TRBV7-6, the J call TRBJ1-1; 9 nucleotides align to TRBD1. CDR1 and CDR2 (germline): SGHVS, FNYEAQ. The junction had 5 bases not matched to a gene; V was cut back by 4 bases and J by 5 bases. The CDR3 sequence is 14 residues long. The CDR3 bases are TGTGCCAGCAGCTCCGGGACAGGGAAAACTGAAGCTTTCTTT. Translation: CASSSGTGKTEAFF.

This CDR3 is CASSPDGFGLGEQYF. CDR3 nucleotides: TGTGCCAGCAGCCCGGACGGGTTCGGACTAGGCGAGCAGTACTTC. The chain is built from TRBV7-9 and TRBJ2-7; 7 bases align to TRBD2. Germline V CDR1 and CDR2: SEHNR, FQNEAQ (reference sequence). CDR3 size: 15 residues. The V segment lost 5 bases and the J segment 6 bases; nucleotides outside the gene matches: 13.

This chain uses TRBV18 with TRBJ2-3; 8 bases match TRBD1. Per germline, CDR1 KGHSH and CDR2 LQKENI. This CDR3 is built from 15 residues. The J segment lost 2 bases and the V segment lost 3 bases, leaving 4 bases of the junction unmatched. The CDR3 reads CASSPRTGNTDTQYF. The DNA for the CDR3 is TGTGCCAGCTCACCGAGGACAGGGAACACAGATACGCAGTATTTT.

This chain connects TRBV10-3 to TRBJ2-7, with 8 bases identical to TRBD2. The J segment lost 0 bases and the V segment lost 4 bases, leaving 8 bases of the junction unmatched. CDR1 and CDR2 from the germline V gene are ENHRY and SYGVKD. The CDR3 contains 16 residues. Here the CDR3 reads CAISGRGTSDSYEQYF. The CDR3 DNA reads as TGTGCCATCAGTGGACGAGGGACTAGTGACTCCTACGAGCAGTACTTC.

The V call is TRBV7-9, the J call TRBJ1-3; 12 nucleotides agree with TRBD1. Germline V gene lookup returns CDR1 SEHNR and CDR2 FQNEAQ (reference sequence). The CDR3 sequence is 19 residues long. V lost 3 bases, J lost 1 base, and 10 bases stayed unmatched. CDR3 bases: TGTGCCAGCAGCTTTGCCGGGACAGGGGGCGCGCGGTCTGGAAACACCATATATTTT. Its protein is CASSFAGTGGARSGNTIYF.

This chain connects TRBV30 to TRBJ1-1; TRBD1 might be the D (5 bases). The V end lost 4 bases, the J end lost 10 bases, and 16 bases lay between the germline ends. This CDR3 spans 12 amino acids. Per the germline V gene, CDR1 is GTSNPN and CDR2 is SVGIG (reference sequence). CDR3 coding DNA: TGTGCCTGGACCCGGGACGGGGGGAGAGCTTTCTTT. Protein sequence: CAWTRDGGRAFF.

The table lists this clone with a few counts. The same CDR3 is also encoded by other DNA sequences in this sample. The rearrangement joins TRBV13 to TRBJ1-2, with TRBD1 matching over 8 bases. This CDR3 spans 14 amino acids. The J segment lost 4 bases and the V segment lost 3 bases, leaving 4 bases of the junction unmatched. Germline V gene data show CDR1 as PRHDT and CDR2 as FYEKMQ (reference sequence). CDR3: CASSLAGGAYGYTF. CDR3 DNA sequence: TGTGCCAGCAGCTTGGCAGGGGGCGCCTATGGCTACACCTTC. Together with reference TRBV13 and TRBJ1-2, the CDR3 gives the full variable domain: AAGVIQSPRHLIKEKRETATLKCYPIPRHDTVYWYQQGPGQDPQFLISFYEKMQSDKGSIPDRFSAQQFSDYHSELNMSSLELGDSALYFCASSLAGGAYGYTFGSGTRLTVV.

CDR3 in amino acids: CASSQEQIRQGMNTEAFF. CDR3 nucleotides: TGTGCCAGCAGCCAAGAGCAAATACGTCAGGGTATGAACACTGAAGCTTTCTTT. This chain uses TRBV4-2 with TRBJ1-1, with TRBD1 as a possible D gene (5 bases). Trimming took 0 bases from V and 0 from J, leaving 17 bases between them. Germline V gives CDR1 LGHNA, CDR2 YNFKEQ. The CDR3 extends over 18 amino acids.

The chain is built from TRBV2 and TRBJ2-7, with 7 bases that match TRBD1. Germline loops: CDR1 SNHLY, CDR2 FYNNEI. The junction had 0 bases not matched to a gene; V was cut back by 6 bases and J by 1 base. This CDR3 comprises 12 residues. This CDR3 is CASRTGSYEQYF. The CDR3 bases are TGTGCCAGCAGGACAGGGTCCTACGAGCAGTACTTC.

V is TRBV18 and J is TRBJ1-4, with D possibly TRBD1 on 5 matching bases. The CDR3 totals 17 residues. V was pared by 2 bases and J by 4 bases, with 17 bases between. Germline CDR1 reads KGHSH; CDR2 reads LQKENI. The CDR3 region has the DNA TGTGCCAGCTCACCAGGGGCACAGGACCCATTTAATGAAAAACTGTTTTTT. This sequence encodes CASSPGAQDPFNEKLFF. The full variable domain, completed using reference TRBV18 and TRBJ1-4, is NAGVMQNPRHLVRRRGQEARLRCSPMKGHSHVYWYRQLPEEGLKFMVYLQKENIIDESGMPKERFSAEFPKEGPSILRIQQVVRGDSAAYFCASSPGAQDPFNEKLFFGSGTQLSVL.